The 9 T cell receptor beta chains below come from one sample, sequenced in a study of T cell changes during pregnancy in multiple sclerosis. TCRdb keeps only in-frame clones here, not all; method: immunoSEQ multiplex PCR. The sample lists about 55,000 clones, approximately 94% occurring once. This specimen was CD8+ T cells from peripheral blood mononuclear cells, taken after pregnancy. The receptors stem from a female donor with multiple sclerosis, enrolled in a pregnancy study.

The chain has TRBV7-9 and TRBJ1-1; 10 bases line up with TRBD1. After removal of 5 bases from V and 8 bases from J, the junction contained 8 bases not matched to a gene. Germline V gene lookup returns CDR1 SEHNR and CDR2 FQNEAQ (reference sequence). The CDR3 extends over 14 amino acids. CDR3 in DNA: TGTGCCAGCAGCCTCGGGACAGGGGCCCTAGAAGCTTTCTTT. Protein sequence: CASSLGTGALEAFF.

The chain employs TRBV9 and TRBJ2-1, with 14 nucleotides matching TRBD2. With V trimmed by 2 bases and J by 6 bases, 1 base remained unmatched. The CDR3 is 15 residues long. The germline gives CDR1 SGDLS, CDR2 YYNGEE. This CDR3 is CASSVGLAGANEQFF. The CDR3 region has the DNA TGTGCCAGCAGCGTGGGACTAGCGGGAGCCAATGAGCAGTTCTTC.

CDR3 sequence reads: CASSLLISGTGAGETQYF. Here the CDR3 DNA reads TGTGCCAGCAGCTTACTCATCTCCGGGACAGGGGCGGGAGAGACCCAGTACTTC. This sequence joins TRBV7-6 and TRBJ2-5; 10 bases are a match to TRBD1. J lost 4 bases, V lost 2 bases, and 13 bases had no gene match. CDR3 length: 18 amino acids. In germline, CDR1 is SGHVS, CDR2 FNYEAQ.

Written as DNA, the CDR3 is TGTGCCAGCAGCCCATTGGTGGCAGGCCAAGAGACCCAGTACTTC. Protein product: CASSPLVAGQETQYF. The rearrangement uses TRBV7-9 and TRBJ2-5, with no clear D. V shed 5 bases and J shed 1 base, with 14 bases lying between them. CDR1 and CDR2 from the germline V gene are SEHNR and FQNEAQ (reference sequence). This CDR3 is 15 amino acids long.

CDR3 DNA: TGTGCCAGTAAAAGGGGTGAATCCGAGTACTTC. Its translation: CASKRGESEYF. The V call is TRBV19, the J call TRBJ2-7; D perhaps matches TRBD1 (5 bases). Germline V lookup: CDR1 LNHDA, CDR2 SQIVND (reference sequence). CDR3 length equals 11 residues. Trimming removed 7 bases at V and 11 bases at J, with 15 bases between.

The chain couples TRBV5-1 to TRBJ1-2, with TRBD1 matching over 7 bases. This CDR3 is built from 15 residues. Germline V CDR1 and CDR2: SGHRS, YFSETQ. V gave up 4 bases and J gave up 6 bases; unmatched junction bases: 12. The CDR3 bases are TGCGCCAGCAGCCTAAGACAGGGATCAGGTGATGGCTACACCTTC. This translates into CASSLRQGSGDGYTF.

The chain has TRBV27 and TRBJ1-2; D unresolved. The germline V gene has CDR1 MNHEY and CDR2 SMNVEV (reference sequence). The CDR3 spans 13 residues. The ends were cut back, 8 bases at V and 11 bases at J, with 21 bases in the middle. This CDR3 is CASGGSALMGYTF. The CDR3 DNA reads as TGTGCCAGCGGAGGCTCAGCTCTAATGGGATACACCTTC.

The CDR3 spells CASTLSGTENTEAFF. The CDR3 DNA is TGTGCCAGCACCCTATCCGGGACAGAGAACACTGAAGCTTTCTTT. The chain links TRBV7-9 to TRBJ1-1; 7 nucleotides align to TRBD1. The CDR3 covers 15 residues. Germline values: CDR1 SEHNR, CDR2 FQNEAQ (reference sequence). With V trimmed by 7 bases and J by 1 base, 9 bases remained unmatched.

This clone occurred once. V is TRBV27 and J is TRBJ1-1; possible D gene TRBD1, 5 bases. The CDR3 contains 13 residues. Germline CDR1 is MNHEY and CDR2 is SMNVEV (reference sequence). The ends were cut back, 0 bases at V and 8 bases at J, with 10 bases in the middle. The CDR3 is CASSLSSRVEAFF. The CDR3 DNA reads TGTGCCAGCAGTTTATCCAGCAGGGTGGAAGCTTTCTTT.